This section outlines one T cell receptor (beta chain) sequence together with its context. Its antigen is still unknown. To determine HCMV serostatus, a commercial ELISA kit was used to detect HCMV-specific IgG in serum. Peripheral blood mononuclear cells were isolated from blood by Ficoll density gradient centrifugation. Sequencing used an Illumina HiSeq 2000. TCR beta cDNA libraries were made by 5'RACE template switching that added a universal primer site and unique molecular identifiers. cDNA synthesis was primed from the TCR beta constant segment, followed by two successive PCR amplification steps. On the authors' methods: MIGEC handled demultiplexing of the reads and grouping by UMI, while MiTCR was used to assemble and quantify clonotypes. Only TCR cDNA sequences supported by at least two reads were kept to exclude erroneous sequences. The tcR package was used for downstream repertoire analysis, and clonotypes were matched between fractions using CDR3 nucleotide sequence together with V segment. Antigen specificity was annotated against VDJdb with VDJmatch, allowing one amino acid substitution in CDR3. After the reads were reprocessed by TCRdb, one entry was made per CDR3 protein sequence, with no DNA. TCRdb's processing, not the study's, gives the V and J calls here. The sample's table lists a count of 150,000 to 200,000 distinct CDR3 sequences. The top ten clones comprise 20% of the sample.

This record belongs to a study of T cells expressing NK-cell markers (dated by TCRdb to the early 2020s). Context from the whole study: Three sorted T-cell subsets (CD3+CD56+NKG2C+, CD3+CD56+NKG2C- and CD3+CD56-NKG2C+) from fewer than 10 donors had their TCR beta-chain repertoires profiled. Of the eight sequenced donors, seven were found to be HCMV-seropositive and one was found to be HCMV-seronegative. All eight donors whose samples were sequenced were randomly selected healthy volunteers, three of them men and five women. Libraries were sequenced as 2 x 150 bp reads on Illumina HiSeq 2000/2500, MiSeq or NextSeq. The research as a whole found: Whether the expanded NKG2C-expressing T cell clones were specific for HCMV antigens was left unclear. Those dominant clonotypes were again the most abundant among CD3+CD56-NKG2C+ cells in several donors, at roughly 25-60.1%. In a handful of donors, the dominant CD3+CD56+NKG2C+ clonotypes ranked among the top 10 CD8+ clonotypes, making up roughly 1.0-8% of CD8+ T cells.

Inclusive of the bounding cysteine and phenylalanine, the CDR3 is 16 residues long. No DNA is given. Based on the germline V gene, the CDR1 and CDR2 sequences are SGHDN and FVKESK. The sequence is built from TRBV14 and TRBJ2-4. Material: blood T cells: a sorted CD56 or NKG2C T cell subset, CD4+ or CD8+ T cells, or bulk PBMC T cells (not recorded which). The receptor comes from a man between 18 and 69 years old in good health. The CDR3 here reads CASSQREGVAKNIQYF.